The 12 T cell receptor beta chains below all came from one sample that was sequenced in a study of blood T cell repertoires in COVID-19. Profiling relied on immunoSEQ multiplex PCR, and the TCRdb table lists in-frame clones only, not all of them. The table records about 250,000 clones, 80% to 90% of them present only once. Sequenced: PBMCs or T cells enriched from blood (not recorded which). Source of these receptors: a man younger than 30 who had recovered from COVID-19.

This clone was seen just once. The chain couples TRBV14 to TRBJ2-7; D ambiguous. CDR3 length: 13 residues. Germline V gene lookup returns CDR1 SGHDN and CDR2 FVKESK. V shed 4 bases and J shed 3 bases, with 10 bases lying between them. For the CDR3, the DNA is TGTGCCAGCAGCCTACGCACTGGCTACGAGCAGTACTTC. Its translation is CASSLRTGYEQYF.

The chain links TRBV27 to TRBJ2-2, with unresolved D. The CDR3 sequence is 13 residues long. Trimming shortened V by 5 bases and J by 0 bases, and 4 bases separated the two germline ends. Per the germline V gene, CDR1 is MNHEY and CDR2 is SMNVEV (reference sequence). CDR3 residues: CASSPSNTGELFF. The CDR3 DNA sequence: TGTGCCAGCAGTCCGTCGAACACCGGGGAGCTGTTTTTT.

The chain links TRBV5-1 to TRBJ1-1, with a possible D match to TRBD1 (5 bases). This CDR3 contains 16 residues. Germline V lookup: CDR1 SGHRS, CDR2 YFSETQ. V was shortened by 3 bases and J by 1 base, with 16 bases between the two germline ends. CDR3 nucleotides: TGCGCCAGCAGCTCACGTCCTCCCGGACAGAACACTGAAGCTTTCTTT. Translated, it gives CASSSRPPGQNTEAFF.

This sequence joins TRBV7-9 and TRBJ2-7; the D is unclear. Per the germline V gene, CDR1 is SEHNR and CDR2 is FQNEAQ (reference sequence). The CDR3 spans 12 residues. Trimming removed 5 bases from V and 4 bases from J, with 9 bases in between. The CDR3 coding sequence is TGTGCCAGCAGCCCGCGAATTTACGAGCAGTACTTC. It encodes CASSPRIYEQYF.

This chain uses TRBV5-6 with TRBJ1-1; D remains ambiguous. The germline CDR1 and CDR2 sequences are SGHDT and YYEEEE. The CDR3 totals 11 residues. Trimming took off 0 bases at V and 8 bases at J, with 5 bases between the two ends. CDR3 coding DNA: TGTGCCAGCAGCTTGGCCACAGAAGCTTTCTTT. Amino acid sequence: CASSLATEAFF.

The chain uses TRBV6-5 and TRBJ2-1; 7 nucleotides line up with TRBD1. This CDR3 region has 14 residues. Losses at the gene ends were 6 bases for V and 5 bases for J; bases not matched to a gene: 7. CDR1 and CDR2 (germline): MNHEY, SVGAGI. CDR3 sequence: CASRQTGQHNEQFF. The CDR3 DNA reads as TGTGCCAGCAGACAAACGGGACAGCACAATGAGCAGTTCTTC.

The chain couples TRBV28 to TRBJ1-2; 7 bases match TRBD1. V shed 3 bases and J 3 bases; nucleotides not matched to a gene: 7. The germline V gene encodes CDR1 MDHEN and CDR2 SYDVKM. CDR3 size: 15 residues. The CDR3 coding sequence is TGTGCCAGCAGTTTGCCCCAGACAGGGCACTATGGCTACACCTTC. Translated: CASSLPQTGHYGYTF.

The chain employs TRBV5-6 and TRBJ1-2; no definite D call. Trimming left V 5 bases short and J 8 bases short, with 16 bases between. Per germline, CDR1 SGHDT and CDR2 YYEEEE. This CDR3 comprises 13 residues. Written as DNA, the CDR3 is TGTGCCAGCAGTCTTGCTGCCCCTCGGGGCTACACCTTC. Encoded protein: CASSLAAPRGYTF.

The V call is TRBV18, the J call TRBJ2-4, with D unresolved. Trimming took off 4 bases at V and 12 bases at J, with 13 bases between the two ends. The CDR3 runs 12 residues. Germline loops: CDR1 KGHSH, CDR2 LQKENI. CDR3 nucleotide sequence: TGTGCCAGCTCACTGGTTTTGGCCGATCAGTACTTC. Residues: CASSLVLADQYF.

J is TRBJ2-1 and V is TRBV3-1 (or the pseudogene TRBV3-2); possibly TRBD1 for D (6 bases). The CDR3 length is 13 residues. Germline CDR1 and CDR2: LGHDT and YNNKEL (reference sequence). Deletions cut 0 bases from V and 7 bases from J, with 7 bases between. CDR3 nucleotide sequence: TGTGCCAGCAGCCAAGAAAGGGGGAATGAGCAGTTCTTC. Translating gives CASSQERGNEQFF.

The rearrangement joins TRBV2 to TRBJ2-2; D call uncertain. V was trimmed by 1 base and J by 3 bases, leaving 12 bases between them. The germline CDR1 and CDR2 sequences are SNHLY and FYNNEI. This CDR3 is 16 amino acids long. The chain's CDR3 is CASSEESSLDTGELFF. The CDR3 region has the DNA TGTGCCAGCAGTGAAGAGTCTAGTCTGGACACCGGGGAGCTGTTTTTT.

DNA of the CDR3: TGTGCCAGCAGACGTAACAGGGCAGCCTACGGCTACACCTTC. This translates into CASRRNRAAYGYTF. The chain employs TRBV28 and TRBJ1-2; perhaps TRBD1 as D (6 bases). The CDR3 extends over 14 amino acids. Trimming left V 6 bases short and J 8 bases short, with 19 bases between. Looked up from germline, CDR1 is MDHEN and CDR2 is SYDVKM.